A selection of T cell receptor beta chains follows, all from one sample in a study of human T cells and chemical hapten exposure. TCRdb reprocessed the 5' RACE reads with MiXCR, giving one entry per CDR3 protein. This table holds under 100,000 distinct CDR3 sequences, approximately 15% found once. These receptors came from a female donor in good health. Both conserved end residues are part of each CDR3. D genes are given only for firm matches. Clone sizes are given selectively: once, few, many, or a class where the clone is expanded.

>TRBV7-2|TRBJ1-1|.|.
CASSLALGHRNTEAFF
TGTGCCAGCAGCTTAGCCCTGGGACACCGGAACACTGAAGCTTTCTTT
>TRBV6-6|TRBJ1-2|TRBD1|.
CASGPKRQGGNGYTF
TGTGCCAGCGGACCAAAGAGACAGGGAGGTAATGGCTACACCTTC
>TRBV6-6|TRBJ1-1|TRBD1|few
CASSPPQSRGPEAFF
TGTGCCAGCAGCCCACCCCAATCCAGGGGGCCCGAAGCTTTCTTT
>TRBV6-1|TRBJ1-6|.|.
CASSEQDGSNSPLRF
TGTGCCAGCAGTGAACAGGACGGGTCTAATTCACCCCTCCGCTTT
>TRBV20-1|TRBJ2-3|TRBD1|many
CSARDYGQADTQYF
TGCAGTGCTAGAGATTACGGACAGGCAGATACGCAGTATTTT
>TRBV12-3/TRBV12-4|TRBJ1-5|.|.
CASSLSTGPQHF
TGTGCCAGCAGTTTAAGTACCGGGCCCCAGCATTTT
>TRBV4-3|TRBJ2-3|.|.
CASSQGVRFSTDTQYF
TGCGCCAGCAGCCAAGGAGTCAGGTTCAGCACAGATACGCAGTATTTT
>TRBV11-1|TRBJ2-7|TRBD2|few
CASSLSAGGPIYEQYF
TGTGCCAGCAGCTTATCGGCGGGAGGGCCTATTTACGAGCAGTACTTC
>TRBV7-6|TRBJ1-1|TRBD1|.
CASSPGTGGREAFF
TGTGCCAGCAGCCCCGGGACAGGGGGCAGGGAAGCTTTCTTT
>TRBV6-6|TRBJ1-2|.|few
CASQGHGYGYTF
TGTGCCAGCCAGGGCCATGGCTATGGCTATACCTTC
>TRBV28|TRBJ2-1|.|few
CASSSADYVKSKQFF
TGTGCCAGCTCGAGCGCGGACTACGTGAAATCGAAGCAGTTCTTC
>TRBV5-1|TRBJ1-5|.|.
CASSLGGAGQPQHF
TGCGCCAGCAGCTTGGGGGGCGCGGGTCAGCCCCAGCATTTT
>TRBV28|TRBJ1-1|.|few
CASSLPYPSGNTEAFF
TGTGCCAGCAGTTTACCCTACCCCTCAGGGAACACTGAAGCTTTCTTT
>TRBV7-2|TRBJ2-3|TRBD2|few
CASSPVGLAGGGTQYF
TGTGCCAGCAGCCCCGTGGGACTAGCGGGGGGGGGTACGCAGTATTTT
>TRBV14|TRBJ2-1|.|few
CASSQEGGLWNEQFF
TGTGCCAGCAGCCAAGAGGGGGGCCTCTGGAATGAGCAGTTCTTC
>TRBV2|TRBJ1-1|.|.
CASGGGAGLRNTEAFF
TGTGCCAGCGGGGGGGGGGCAGGACTAAGGAACACTGAAGCTTTCTTT
>TRBV4-3|TRBJ1-2|.|few
CASSQEGTGIYGYTF
TGCGCCAGCAGCCAAGAAGGCACAGGGATCTATGGCTACACCTTC
>TRBV6-4|TRBJ2-2|.|many
CASSDSLDTGELFF
TGTGCCAGCAGTGACTCTCTAGACACCGGGGAGCTGTTTTTT
>TRBV29-1|TRBJ1-2|TRBD1|.
CSSGTDYGYTF
TGCAGCTCTGGGACAGACTATGGCTACACCTTC
>TRBV10-3|TRBJ1-2|.|.
CAISSGAFVGYTF
TGTGCCATCAGTTCAGGGGCTTTTGTCGGCTACACCTTC